Listed below are T cell receptor beta chains from one sample, sequenced in a study of cytomegalovirus exposure and HLA in healthy donors. Sequencing used immunoSEQ multiplex PCR; TCRdb keeps in-frame clones, though not all of them. The data hold about 180,000 clones, with around 80% observed a single time. Input material: PBMCs. All receptors derive from a woman between 40 and 50 years old in good health and CMV-seronegative. CDR3s include the opening cysteine and the closing phenylalanine or tryptophan. D genes are given only for firm matches. Clone size, where shown, is once, few, many, or a class for clones that have expanded.

j_gene: TRBJ1-1
d_gene: -
v_gene: TRBV5-5
abundance: -
CDR3nt: TGTGCCAGCAGCTTGACCCCAGTTATGAACACTGAAGCTTTCTTT
CDR3aa: CASSLTPVMNTEAFF

j_gene: TRBJ1-2
d_gene: -
v_gene: TRBV4-1
abundance: few
CDR3nt: TGCGCCAGCAGCCAAGGGCGGGGGGACTATGGCTACACCTTC
CDR3aa: CASSQGRGDYGYTF

j_gene: TRBJ1-1
d_gene: -
v_gene: TRBV10-3
abundance: -
CDR3nt: TGTGCCATCAATTCCGGGACGGGACTCCAGAACACTGAAGCTTTCTTT
CDR3aa: CAINSGTGLQNTEAFF

j_gene: TRBJ2-7
d_gene: -
v_gene: TRBV7-2
abundance: -
CDR3nt: TGTGCCAGCAGCTCGAATCGGTACTACGAGCAGTACTTC
CDR3aa: CASSSNRYYEQYF

j_gene: TRBJ1-4
d_gene: -
v_gene: TRBV6-5
abundance: few
CDR3nt: TGTGCCAGCATGCGTGCGGGGACTAATGAAAAACTGTTTTTT
CDR3aa: CASMRAGTNEKLFF

j_gene: TRBJ1-1
d_gene: -
v_gene: TRBV6-1
abundance: -
CDR3nt: TGTGCCAGCAGTGAAACAGGGATGAACACTGAAGCTTTCTTT
CDR3aa: CASSETGMNTEAFF

j_gene: TRBJ1-5
d_gene: TRBD1
v_gene: TRBV7-2
abundance: -
CDR3nt: TGTGCCAGCAGCGCGGGACAGGGTCAGCCCCAGCATTTT
CDR3aa: CASSAGQGQPQHF

j_gene: TRBJ2-5
d_gene: TRBD2
v_gene: TRBV6-1
abundance: -
CDR3nt: TGTGCCAGCAGTGAAGCGACTAGCGGGATCCAAGAGACCCAGTACTTC
CDR3aa: CASSEATSGIQETQYF

j_gene: TRBJ1-3
d_gene: -
v_gene: TRBV5-4
abundance: -
CDR3nt: TGTGCCAGCAGCCCGGACAGAGTCTCTGGAAACACCATATATTTT
CDR3aa: CASSPDRVSGNTIYF

j_gene: TRBJ2-7
d_gene: -
v_gene: TRBV10-2
abundance: -
CDR3nt: TGCGCCAGCAGGGCGACTAGAAACGAGCAGTACTTC
CDR3aa: CASRATRNEQYF

j_gene: TRBJ1-2
d_gene: TRBD1
v_gene: TRBV5-1
abundance: once
CDR3nt: TGCGCCAGCAGCCCCACAGGGGACATGGTTTATGGCTACACCTTC
CDR3aa: CASSPTGDMVYGYTF

j_gene: TRBJ2-7
d_gene: TRBD1
v_gene: TRBV30
abundance: few
CDR3nt: TGTGCCTGGAGTACCGGACAGGGGGGAGGGCAGTACTTC
CDR3aa: CAWSTGQGGGQYF

j_gene: TRBJ1-2
d_gene: -
v_gene: TRBV9
abundance: -
CDR3nt: TGTGCCAGCAGCGCCCTATCTAGCGGGGGCTACACCTTC
CDR3aa: CASSALSSGGYTF

j_gene: TRBJ2-5
d_gene: -
v_gene: TRBV30
abundance: -
CDR3nt: TGTGCCTGGAGGGGAGGACCTCGGTGGGAGACCCAGTACTTC
CDR3aa: CAWRGGPRWETQYF

j_gene: TRBJ2-7
d_gene: TRBD2
v_gene: TRBV5-1
abundance: -
CDR3nt: TGCGCCAGCAGCCCCGTCGGGACTAACTACGAGCAGTACTTC
CDR3aa: CASSPVGTNYEQYF

j_gene: TRBJ2-1
d_gene: TRBD2
v_gene: TRBV5-1
abundance: -
CDR3nt: TGCGCCAGCAGCTTCGGGAGGGTTGGGCAGAACAACTCCCATTCTGTCAATGAGCAGTTCTTC
CDR3aa: CASSFGRVGQNNSHSVNEQFF

j_gene: TRBJ2-7
d_gene: -
v_gene: TRBV7-4
abundance: few
CDR3nt: TGTGCCAGCAGCTTACTAGCGTACTTAACCTACGAGCAGTACTTC
CDR3aa: CASSLLAYLTYEQYF

j_gene: TRBJ2-1
d_gene: -
v_gene: TRBV4-1
abundance: -
CDR3nt: TGCGCCAGCAGCGCAAGATCGCCTCCAGGCTCCTACAATGAGCAGTTCTTC
CDR3aa: CASSARSPPGSYNEQFF

j_gene: TRBJ2-2
d_gene: -
v_gene: TRBV7-2
abundance: -
CDR3nt: TGTGCCTCAAACAGGGGAGGCTCCGGGGAGCTGTTTTTT
CDR3aa: CASNRGGSGELFF

j_gene: TRBJ2-7
d_gene: TRBD1
v_gene: TRBV6-1
abundance: -
CDR3nt: TGTGCCAGCAGTACCCGGGACAGCGCCTACGAGCAGTACTTC
CDR3aa: CASSTRDSAYEQYF

j_gene: TRBJ1-6
d_gene: -
v_gene: TRBV9
abundance: few
CDR3nt: TGTGCCAGCAGCGTAGCTTCGGGGTCACCCCTCCACTTT
CDR3aa: CASSVASGSPLHF

j_gene: TRBJ1-1
d_gene: -
v_gene: TRBV19
abundance: -
CDR3nt: TGTGCCAGTAGTATAGCATTAGGCCCGGGAGCTGAAGCTTTCTTT
CDR3aa: CASSIALGPGAEAFF

j_gene: TRBJ1-1
d_gene: -
v_gene: TRBV19
abundance: -
CDR3nt: TGTGCCAGTAGTATAGGACGGACTAACACTGAAGCTTTCTTT
CDR3aa: CASSIGRTNTEAFF

j_gene: TRBJ2-1
d_gene: TRBD1
v_gene: TRBV4-3
abundance: -
CDR3nt: TGCGCCAGCAGCCAGTACAGGGGAGTCTATGAGCAGTTCTTC
CDR3aa: CASSQYRGVYEQFF

j_gene: TRBJ2-5
d_gene: TRBD2
v_gene: TRBV7-6
abundance: -
CDR3nt: TGTGCCAGCAGCTCCCGCTTCCGTGGGAGGGTTGGAGAGACCCAGTACTTC
CDR3aa: CASSSRFRGRVGETQYF

j_gene: TRBJ2-2
d_gene: -
v_gene: TRBV27
abundance: -
CDR3nt: TGTGCCAGCAGTTTATCAGGGGCTGGTACCGGGGAGCTGTTTTTT
CDR3aa: CASSLSGAGTGELFF

j_gene: TRBJ2-3
d_gene: TRBD2
v_gene: TRBV5-4
abundance: -
CDR3nt: TGTGCCAGCAGCTTATTGTCATGGACATCGGGCAGCGGGGCCACAGATACGCAGTATTTT
CDR3aa: CASSLLSWTSGSGATDTQYF

j_gene: TRBJ1-6
d_gene: -
v_gene: TRBV10-3
abundance: -
CDR3nt: TGTGCCATCAGCCCAGGGGTTTTGGATTCACCCCTCCACTTT
CDR3aa: CAISPGVLDSPLHF

j_gene: TRBJ2-3
d_gene: TRBD2
v_gene: TRBV7-2
abundance: -
CDR3nt: TGTGCCAGCAGCTTAGTGGGAGCGGGAGGGGGCACAGATACGCAGTATTTT
CDR3aa: CASSLVGAGGGTDTQYF

j_gene: TRBJ1-4
d_gene: TRBD1
v_gene: TRBV2
abundance: -
CDR3nt: TGTGCCAGCAGAGCTGAACTCGGGACAGGGGGTGAAAAACTGTTTTTT
CDR3aa: CASRAELGTGGEKLFF

j_gene: TRBJ1-1
d_gene: TRBD1
v_gene: TRBV5-6
abundance: few
CDR3nt: TGTGCCAGCAGCTTCTCGGGACAGGCGAACACTGAAGCTTTCTTT
CDR3aa: CASSFSGQANTEAFF

j_gene: TRBJ1-1
d_gene: -
v_gene: TRBV5-1
abundance: few
CDR3nt: TGCGCCAGTGCACGGGGGAACACTGAAGCTTTCTTT
CDR3aa: CASARGNTEAFF

j_gene: TRBJ1-1
d_gene: -
v_gene: TRBV2
abundance: -
CDR3nt: TGTGCCAGCAGTGCAGGGATCAACACTGAAGCTTTCTTT
CDR3aa: CASSAGINTEAFF

j_gene: TRBJ1-5
d_gene: TRBD1
v_gene: TRBV18
abundance: -
CDR3nt: TGTGCCAGCTCACCAGTACAGGGGGAAAATCAGCCCCAGCATTTT
CDR3aa: CASSPVQGENQPQHF